These 14 T cell receptor beta chains originate from one sample sequenced in a study of blood T cell repertoires in COVID-19. Measured with immunoSEQ multiplex PCR; TCRdb has only the in-frame clones, and not every one. This sample has some 330,000 clones, with around 89% found just once. Sequencing used peripheral blood. The receptors originated from a woman between 50 and 59 years old with active or convalescent COVID-19.

The chain joins TRBV5-1 to TRBJ1-3; TRBD1 is a possible D gene (5 bases). CDR3 length: 13 amino acids. Trimming removed 2 bases at V and 8 bases at J, with 11 bases between. Germline V lookup: CDR1 SGHRS, CDR2 YFSETQ. CDR3 sequence reads: CASSFGGRDTIYF. The CDR3 DNA sequence: TGCGCCAGCAGCTTCGGGGGGAGAGACACCATATATTTT.

The chain carries TRBV10-3 and TRBJ2-1; 14 bases line up with TRBD2. This CDR3 comprises 17 residues. J was trimmed by 8 bases and V by 4 bases; bases with no gene match: 10. The germline CDR1 and CDR2 sequences are ENHRY and SYGVKD. The CDR3 DNA is TGTGCCATCAGTGTTGCGCGGACTAGCGGGGGGTCTGATGAGCAGTTCTTC. Translation: CAISVARTSGGSDEQFF.

This chain connects TRBV10-2 to TRBJ1-5; D unresolved. The CDR3 is 13 residues long. Germline V gene data show CDR1 as WSHSY and CDR2 as SAAADI. V was trimmed by 5 bases and J by 6 bases, leaving 11 bases between them. The CDR3 DNA reads TGCGCCAGCAGTCCCAACGAGATTCAGCCCCAGCATTTT. It codes for CASSPNEIQPQHF.

This clone was seen a handful of times. The V call is TRBV24-1, the J call TRBJ1-2; 9 nucleotides agree with TRBD1. The junction had 10 bases not matched to a gene; V was cut back by 5 bases and J by 4 bases. Germline CDR1 is KGHDR and CDR2 is SFDVKD. The CDR3 consists of 16 residues. The CDR3 protein is CATSGYPGTGFYGYTF. The CDR3 DNA follows: TGTGCCACCAGTGGGTACCCCGGGACAGGGTTCTATGGCTACACCTTC.

The count of this clone is one. The V call is TRBV4-3, the J call TRBJ1-2; TRBD1 aligns across 7 bases. The ends lost 0 bases at V and 0 bases at J; junction bases unmatched: 7. The CDR3 has 17 residues. Germline lookup yields CDR1 LGHNA and CDR2 YSLEER. CDR3 residues: CASSQDLGTASNYGYTF. CDR3 DNA: TGCGCCAGCAGCCAAGACCTGGGGACAGCTTCTAACTATGGCTACACCTTC.

The V and J genes are TRBV2 and TRBJ1-1; 7 bases agree with TRBD1. V shed 6 bases, J shed 5 bases, and the junction held 9 bases outside the gene matches. Per germline, CDR1 SNHLY and CDR2 FYNNEI. The CDR3 contains 14 residues. CDR3 in DNA: TGTGCCAGCAGGCAACAGGGGAGGAGTACTGAAGCTTTCTTT. This translates into CASRQQGRSTEAFF.

This clone was seen just once. V usage is TRBV11-2 and J usage is TRBJ2-6; D unclear. V was pared by 5 bases and J by 2 bases, with 16 bases between. Germline assignment: CDR1 SGHAT and CDR2 FQNNGV. The CDR3 is 17 residues long. DNA for the CDR3: TGTGCCAGCAGCCCCGAGTGGAGAGCTGCTGGGGCCAACGTCCTGACTTTC. As protein: CASSPEWRAAGANVLTF. The full variable domain, rest sourced from reference TRBV11-2 and TRBJ2-6, is EAGVAQSPRYKIIEKRQSVAFWCNPISGHATLYWYQQILGQGPKLLIQFQNNGVVDDSQLPKDRFSAERLKGVDSTLKIQPAKLEDSAVYLCASSPEWRAAGANVLTFGAGSRLTVL.

J is TRBJ2-1 and V is TRBV7-2; D not certain. The CDR3 is 14 residues long. Germline V gene sequence: CDR1 SGHTA, CDR2 FQGNSA. Trimming removed 5 bases from V and 5 bases from J, with 13 bases in between. In DNA, the CDR3 is TGTGCCAGCAGCCCCGCCTACTATAACAATGAGCAGTTCTTC. Encoded protein: CASSPAYYNNEQFF.

The chain is built from TRBV4-1 and TRBJ2-3; the match to TRBD1 covers 9 bases. Germline lookup yields CDR1 MGHRA and CDR2 YSYEKL. V lost 0 bases to trimming and J lost 1 base; unmatched junction nucleotides: 2. The CDR3 has 16 amino acids. The CDR3 here is CASSQEWDRGTDTQYF. The CDR3, as DNA: TGCGCCAGCAGCCAAGAATGGGACAGGGGCACAGATACGCAGTATTTT.

This rearrangement joins TRBV5-4 to TRBJ1-1; possibly TRBD1 for D (5 bases). V was shortened by 3 bases and J by 6 bases, with 9 bases between the two germline ends. The CDR3 loop spans 12 amino acids. Looked up from germline, CDR1 is SGHNT and CDR2 is YYREEE (reference sequence). CDR3 loop: CASSWGESEAFF. The DNA of the CDR3 is TGTGCCAGCAGCTGGGGGGAATCTGAAGCTTTCTTT.

The chain is built from TRBV3-1 (or the pseudogene TRBV3-2) and TRBJ2-2; 8 bases are shared with TRBD2. The CDR3 sequence is 16 residues long. Germline assignment: CDR1 LGHDT and CDR2 YNNKEL (reference sequence). With 3 bases clipped from V and 2 bases from J, the junction kept 5 bases outside the gene matches. CDR3 sequence reads: CASSHGGGLNTGELFF. In nucleotides, the CDR3 is TGTGCCAGCAGCCACGGCGGGGGGCTCAACACCGGGGAGCTGTTTTTT.

This clone was seen more than once but under ten times. V and J are TRBV6-4 and TRBJ2-1, with TRBD1 as a possible D gene (6 bases). CDR3 length: 17 amino acids. The V and J ends lost 0 bases and 1 base respectively, with 13 bases between them. Germline CDR1 and CDR2: MRHNA and SNTAGT. The CDR3 nucleotides are TGTGCCAGCAGTGACTCGATCGGGACAACTTCCTACAATGAGCAGTTCTTC. As protein: CASSDSIGTTSYNEQFF.

V gene TRBV6-5 combines with J gene TRBJ2-1; 11 bases fit TRBD2. Trimming removed 5 bases from V and 14 bases from J; junction bases left unmatched: 14. The germline V gene has CDR1 MNHEY and CDR2 SVGAGI. This CDR3 has 15 residues. CDR3 amino acids: CASSRARASGGPKFF. CDR3 nucleotide sequence: TGTGCCAGCAGTAGAGCTAGGGCTAGCGGGGGGCCGAAGTTCTTC.

V is TRBV28 and J is TRBJ1-4, with TRBD1 matching 8 bases. V lost 6 bases, J lost 6 bases, and 6 bases stayed unmatched. Germline CDR1 reads MDHEN; CDR2 reads SYDVKM. CDR3 size: 14 residues. The CDR3 DNA reads as TGTGCCAGCAGCGACAGGGGTCGAGATGAAAAACTGTTTTTT. Protein: CASSDRGRDEKLFF.